A selection of T cell receptor beta chains follows, all from one sample in a study of T cell repertoires in cytomegalovirus infection. No cognate antigen is known for these TCRs. TCRdb ran MiXCR on the reads and lists one entry per CDR3 protein. This repertoire shows around 710,000 distinct CDR3 sequences, about 29% found once; its top ten account for less than 15%. Material: cultured CD8+ T cells from PBMCs, obtained from culture after CMV antigen stimulation. These receptors were obtained from a human donor in good health (CMV status not recorded). Some clones in this sample may be carry-over from other donors' samples. Both conserved end residues are part of each CDR3. Fields, in order: D gene, CDR3 length, V gene, J gene, clone size, CDR3 protein, CDR3 DNA. A D gene is named only where the DNA matches it firmly. Only part of the rows carry a size: once, few, many, or a class if the clone is expanded.

d_call: -; cdr3_length: 17; v_call: TRBV7-8; j_call: TRBJ1-2; clone_size: many; cdr3_aa: CASSPTSRVTEDYGYTF; cdr3_nt: TGTGCCAGCAGCCCTACGTCTAGGGTGACGGAGGACTATGGCTACACCTTC
d_call: TRBD2; cdr3_length: 15; v_call: TRBV7-9; j_call: TRBJ2-3; clone_size: -; cdr3_aa: CASSWAGDNTDTQYF; cdr3_nt: TGTGCCAGCAGCTGGGCGGGGGATAACACAGATACGCAGTATTTT
d_call: TRBD1; cdr3_length: 16; v_call: TRBV5-1; j_call: TRBJ1-1; clone_size: -; cdr3_aa: CATGRLDREGNTEAFF; cdr3_nt: TGCGCCACCGGCAGATTGGACAGGGAGGGGAACACTGAAGCTTTCTTT
d_call: TRBD1; cdr3_length: 15; v_call: TRBV27; j_call: TRBJ1-5; clone_size: -; cdr3_aa: CASRTGANLNQPQHF; cdr3_nt: TGTGCCAGCAGGACAGGGGCGAATCTTAATCAGCCCCAGCATTTT
d_call: -; cdr3_length: 14; v_call: TRBV6-8; j_call: TRBJ1-5; clone_size: once; cdr3_aa: CASSFTGTNQPQHF; cdr3_nt: TGTGCCAGCAGTTTTACAGGGACGAATCAGCCCCAGCATTTT
d_call: -; cdr3_length: 17; v_call: TRBV19; j_call: TRBJ1-1; clone_size: few; cdr3_aa: CASSIDFEASQNTEAFF; cdr3_nt: TGTGCCAGTAGTATAGACTTTGAGGCCAGTCAAAACACTGAAGCTTTCTTT
d_call: TRBD2; cdr3_length: 19; v_call: TRBV7-6; j_call: TRBJ2-1; clone_size: many; cdr3_aa: CASSLFGTSGGESYNEQFF; cdr3_nt: TGTGCCAGCAGCTTATTCGGGACTAGCGGGGGGGAGTCCTACAATGAGCAGTTCTTC
d_call: -; cdr3_length: 15; v_call: TRBV4-1; j_call: TRBJ1-6; clone_size: -; cdr3_aa: CASSQGDYETSPLHF; cdr3_nt: TGCGCCAGCAGCCAAGGGGATTACGAAACTTCACCCCTCCACTTT
d_call: -; cdr3_length: 15; v_call: TRBV4-3; j_call: TRBJ2-2; clone_size: -; cdr3_aa: CASSQVKGLTGELFF; cdr3_nt: TGCGCCAGCAGCCAAGTTAAGGGTCTTACCGGGGAGCTGTTTTTT
d_call: -; cdr3_length: 18; v_call: TRBV12-3/TRBV12-4; j_call: TRBJ1-1; clone_size: -; cdr3_aa: CASSFLIVQGGIVTEAFF; cdr3_nt: TGTGCCAGCAGTTTTTTGATCGTCCAGGGCGGGATCGTCACTGAAGCTTTCTTT
d_call: -; cdr3_length: 13; v_call: TRBV6-2/TRBV6-3; j_call: TRBJ2-3; clone_size: few; cdr3_aa: CASRLTSADTQYF; cdr3_nt: TGTGCCAGCAGGCTGACTAGTGCAGATACGCAGTATTTT
d_call: TRBD1; cdr3_length: 13; v_call: TRBV5-1; j_call: TRBJ2-2; clone_size: -; cdr3_aa: CASSLVRDRESFF; cdr3_nt: TGCGCCAGCAGCTTGGTCCGGGACAGGGAGTCGTTTTTT
d_call: -; cdr3_length: 13; v_call: TRBV28; j_call: TRBJ1-2; clone_size: -; cdr3_aa: CAIKGFANYGYTF; cdr3_nt: TGTGCCATCAAGGGATTTGCTAACTATGGCTACACCTTC
d_call: -; cdr3_length: 15; v_call: TRBV5-8; j_call: TRBJ2-7; clone_size: -; cdr3_aa: CASSTGLPIGDEQYF; cdr3_nt: TGTGCCAGCAGCACGGGTCTCCCCATAGGGGACGAGCAGTACTTC
d_call: -; cdr3_length: 15; v_call: TRBV7-9; j_call: TRBJ2-1; clone_size: many; cdr3_aa: CASSLARGVYNEQFF; cdr3_nt: TGTGCCAGCAGCTTAGCGCGAGGGGTGTACAATGAGCAGTTCTTC
d_call: -; cdr3_length: 16; v_call: TRBV27; j_call: TRBJ1-2; clone_size: -; cdr3_aa: CASSLGRIPSNYGYTF; cdr3_nt: TGTGCCAGCAGTTTGGGCAGAATCCCTTCCAACTATGGCTACACCTTC
d_call: -; cdr3_length: 13; v_call: TRBV5-5; j_call: TRBJ1-1; clone_size: -; cdr3_aa: CASNAPGGTEAFF; cdr3_nt: TGTGCCAGCAATGCCCCTGGAGGCACTGAAGCTTTCTTT
d_call: -; cdr3_length: 15; v_call: TRBV5-1; j_call: TRBJ2-3; clone_size: few; cdr3_aa: CASSISGASTDTQYF; cdr3_nt: TGCGCCAGCAGTATCTCGGGGGCCAGCACAGATACGCAGTATTTT
d_call: -; cdr3_length: 16; v_call: TRBV5-1; j_call: TRBJ2-7; clone_size: -; cdr3_aa: CASSLSIAESSYEQYF; cdr3_nt: TGCGCCAGCAGCTTGAGCATCGCAGAGTCTTCCTACGAGCAGTACTTC
d_call: TRBD1; cdr3_length: 17; v_call: TRBV4-3; j_call: TRBJ1-5; clone_size: many; cdr3_aa: CASSQDWDRGSNQPQHF; cdr3_nt: TGCGCCAGCAGCCAAGATTGGGACAGGGGGAGCAATCAGCCCCAGCATTTT
d_call: -; cdr3_length: 16; v_call: TRBV7-8; j_call: TRBJ2-2; clone_size: -; cdr3_aa: CASSTGTTGNTGELFF; cdr3_nt: TGTGCCAGCAGCACCGGGACCACCGGGAACACCGGGGAGCTGTTTTTT
d_call: TRBD2; cdr3_length: 15; v_call: TRBV7-3; j_call: TRBJ2-1; clone_size: many; cdr3_aa: CASSLTSGGRNEQFF; cdr3_nt: TGTGCCAGCAGCCTCACTTCGGGGGGTAGGAATGAGCAGTTCTTC
d_call: TRBD2; cdr3_length: 16; v_call: TRBV7-8; j_call: TRBJ2-3; clone_size: many; cdr3_aa: CASSFIAGYGTDTQYF; cdr3_nt: TGTGCCAGCAGCTTCATAGCGGGGTATGGCACAGATACGCAGTATTTT
d_call: -; cdr3_length: 17; v_call: TRBV28; j_call: TRBJ1-2; clone_size: few; cdr3_aa: CASTPPFEIPTNYGYTF; cdr3_nt: TGTGCCAGCACCCCCCCGTTTGAAATTCCAACTAACTATGGCTACACCTTC
d_call: -; cdr3_length: 12; v_call: TRBV12-3/TRBV12-4; j_call: TRBJ2-1; clone_size: many; cdr3_aa: CASSLGGGEQFF; cdr3_nt: TGTGCCAGCAGCTTGGGAGGGGGTGAGCAGTTCTTC
d_call: -; cdr3_length: 14; v_call: TRBV19; j_call: TRBJ1-1; clone_size: -; cdr3_aa: CASSIVEKNTEAFF; cdr3_nt: TGTGCCAGTAGTATAGTCGAGAAGAACACTGAAGCTTTCTTT
d_call: -; cdr3_length: 14; v_call: TRBV7-6; j_call: TRBJ1-2; clone_size: many; cdr3_aa: CASSRGSGNYGYTF; cdr3_nt: TGTGCCAGCAGCAGAGGGTCAGGCAACTATGGCTACACCTTC
d_call: -; cdr3_length: 15; v_call: TRBV6-5; j_call: TRBJ1-2; clone_size: few; cdr3_aa: CASSYSDGGLNGYTF; cdr3_nt: TGTGCCAGCAGTTACTCAGACGGGGGTTTAAACGGCTACACCTTC
d_call: -; cdr3_length: 15; v_call: TRBV29-1; j_call: TRBJ1-2; clone_size: -; cdr3_aa: CSVEEAGQTNYGYTF; cdr3_nt: TGCAGCGTTGAAGAGGCCGGACAGACTAACTATGGCTACACCTTC
d_call: -; cdr3_length: 17; v_call: TRBV27; j_call: TRBJ2-3; clone_size: -; cdr3_aa: CASSLLLLGQLTDTQYF; cdr3_nt: TGTGCCAGCAGTTTATTGCTTCTCGGACAGCTCACAGATACGCAGTATTTT
d_call: -; cdr3_length: 19; v_call: TRBV7-2; j_call: TRBJ2-4; clone_size: many; cdr3_aa: CASSLEPGPWVLAKNIQYF; cdr3_nt: TGTGCCAGCAGCTTGGAACCGGGACCCTGGGTCTTAGCCAAAAACATTCAGTACTTC
d_call: TRBD1; cdr3_length: 14; v_call: TRBV10-3; j_call: TRBJ2-3; clone_size: few; cdr3_aa: CAISDGQGVDTQYF; cdr3_nt: TGTGCCATCAGTGACGGACAGGGGGTGGATACGCAGTATTTT